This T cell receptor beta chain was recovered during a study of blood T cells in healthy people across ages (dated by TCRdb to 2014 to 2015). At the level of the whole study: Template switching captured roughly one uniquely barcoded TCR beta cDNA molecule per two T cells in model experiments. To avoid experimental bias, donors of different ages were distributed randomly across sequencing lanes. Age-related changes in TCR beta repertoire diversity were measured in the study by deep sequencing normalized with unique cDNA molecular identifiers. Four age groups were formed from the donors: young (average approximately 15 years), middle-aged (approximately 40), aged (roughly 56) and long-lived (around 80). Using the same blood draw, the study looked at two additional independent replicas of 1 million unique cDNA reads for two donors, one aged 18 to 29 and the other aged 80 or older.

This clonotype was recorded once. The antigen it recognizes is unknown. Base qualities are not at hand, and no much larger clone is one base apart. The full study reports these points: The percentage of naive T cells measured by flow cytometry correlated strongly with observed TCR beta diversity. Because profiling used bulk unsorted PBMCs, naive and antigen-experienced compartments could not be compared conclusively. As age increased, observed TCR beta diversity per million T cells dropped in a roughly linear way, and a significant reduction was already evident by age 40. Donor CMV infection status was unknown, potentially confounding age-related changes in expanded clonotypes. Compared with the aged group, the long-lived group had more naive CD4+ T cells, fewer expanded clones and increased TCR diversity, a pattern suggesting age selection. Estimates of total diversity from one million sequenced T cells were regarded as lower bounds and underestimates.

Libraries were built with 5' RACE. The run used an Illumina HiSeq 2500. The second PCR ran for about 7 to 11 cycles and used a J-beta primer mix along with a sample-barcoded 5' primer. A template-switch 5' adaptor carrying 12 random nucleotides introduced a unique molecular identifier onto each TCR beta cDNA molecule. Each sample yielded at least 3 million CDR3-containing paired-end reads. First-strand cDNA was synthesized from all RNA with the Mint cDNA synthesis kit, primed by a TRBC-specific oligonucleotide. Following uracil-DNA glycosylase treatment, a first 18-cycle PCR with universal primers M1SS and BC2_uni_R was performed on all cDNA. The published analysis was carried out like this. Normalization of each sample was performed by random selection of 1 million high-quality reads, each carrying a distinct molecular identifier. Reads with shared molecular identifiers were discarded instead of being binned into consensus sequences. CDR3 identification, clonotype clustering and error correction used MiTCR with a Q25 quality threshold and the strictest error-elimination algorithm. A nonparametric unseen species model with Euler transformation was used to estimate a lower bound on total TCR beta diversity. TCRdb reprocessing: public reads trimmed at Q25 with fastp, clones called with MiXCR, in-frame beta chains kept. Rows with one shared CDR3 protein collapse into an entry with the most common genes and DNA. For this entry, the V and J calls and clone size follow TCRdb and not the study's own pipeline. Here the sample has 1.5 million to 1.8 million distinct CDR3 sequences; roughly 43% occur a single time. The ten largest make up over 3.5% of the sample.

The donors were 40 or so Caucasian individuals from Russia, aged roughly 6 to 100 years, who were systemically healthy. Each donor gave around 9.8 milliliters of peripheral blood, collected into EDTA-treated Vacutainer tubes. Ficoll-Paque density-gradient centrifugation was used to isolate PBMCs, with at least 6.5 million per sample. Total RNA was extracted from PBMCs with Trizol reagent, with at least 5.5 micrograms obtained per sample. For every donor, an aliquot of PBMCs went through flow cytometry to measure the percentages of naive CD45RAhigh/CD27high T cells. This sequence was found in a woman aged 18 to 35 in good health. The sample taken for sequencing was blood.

The nucleotide sequence reads as follows: TGCAGTGGGGGGGAGGGGGGTCAAGAGACCCAGTACTTC. Protein translation: CSGGEGGQETQYF. This chain is built from TRBV20-1 and TRBJ2-5, with TRBD2 tentatively as D gene (7 bases match). The CDR3 runs 13 residues from the cysteine to the phenylalanine. Only the CDR3 region is kept as DNA, spanning 39 bases read in frame from base 1. Based on the germline V gene (reference sequence), the CDR1 and CDR2 sequences are DFQATT and SNEGSKA. V is pared back by 7 bases and J by 2 bases, with 14 bases lying between the germline termini.